A selection of T cell receptor beta chains follows, all from one sample in a study of CD8+ T cells in alopecia areata. Here immunoSEQ multiplex PCR was the method, and the copy in TCRdb shows in-frame clones only, minus some. The sample comprises about 250,000 clones, about 68% of which are singletons, and approximately 1.2% rests with the top ten. Material: CD4+ T cells sorted from blood, obtained at week 0. All receptors come from a human donor with alopecia areata. The CDR3 runs from the conserved cysteine through the conserved F or W. A D gene is named only where the DNA matches it firmly. The size of a clone is reported for some rows only, either as once, few or many, or as a class for expanded clones.

TRBJ2-3	NA	NA	TRBV30	TGTGCCTGGAAACCTCCCCCAGGGAACCCAGATACGCAGTATTTT	CAWKPPPGNPDTQYF
TRBJ2-3	few	NA	TRBV29-1	TGCAGCGTTGAAGATAGGAACACAGATACGCAGTATTTT	CSVEDRNTDTQYF
TRBJ2-1	NA	NA	TRBV7-6	TGTGCCAGCAGCTTAGAGGGGGTGCAGTCTCACAATGAGCAGTTCTTC	CASSLEGVQSHNEQFF
TRBJ2-4	few	TRBD1	TRBV5-1	TGCGCCAGCAGCTTGGCAGCAGGGGGATATTTACTTCAGTACTTC	CASSLAAGGYLLQYF
TRBJ1-2	NA	NA	TRBV30	TGTGCCTGGAGTTCCCGCCGGTCGGGCTATGGCTACACCTTC	CAWSSRRSGYGYTF
TRBJ2-7	NA	NA	TRBV25-1	TGTGCCAGCAGTGAACAAGCCTCCTACGAGCAGTACTTC	CASSEQASYEQYF
TRBJ2-3	NA	TRBD2	TRBV6-1	TGTGCCAGCAGTGTCCCCGGGGGGTTGTCGGATACGCAGTATTTT	CASSVPGGLSDTQYF
TRBJ2-2	NA	NA	TRBV4-2	TGTGCCAGCAGCCAAGCGGGGGACGACACCGGGGAGCTGTTTTTT	CASSQAGDDTGELFF
TRBJ2-7	few	TRBD1	TRBV7-2	TGTGCCAGCAGCACATACGACAGGGTGGGCGAGCAGTACTTC	CASSTYDRVGEQYF
TRBJ2-5	NA	NA	TRBV29-1	TGCAGCGTTGGCGGAGGGGCCAGGGAGACCCAGTACTTC	CSVGGGARETQYF
TRBJ1-5	NA	TRBD1	TRBV7-2	TGTGCCAGCAGCTTAGAGACAGGGTGGGCGCCCCAGCATTTT	CASSLETGWAPQHF
TRBJ2-3	NA	NA	TRBV9	TGTGCCAGCAGCGTAGAGCTGGCTACAGATACGCAGTATTTT	CASSVELATDTQYF
TRBJ1-1	NA	NA	TRBV7-8	TGTGCCAGCAGCTCTTCGGCAGGTGTGGTCTCGAGGACTGAAGCTTTCTTT	CASSSSAGVVSRTEAFF